This T cell receptor (beta chain) originates from a study of T cell responses to AZD1222 COVID-19 vaccine. A word on this clone: Its antigen is unidentified.

Repertoires were generated with immunoSEQ multiplex PCR, while TCRdb's copy carries only in-frame clones and drops some. The sample lists roughly 110,000 clones, about 90% occurring once. CDR3 length: 14 amino acids. With 4 bases removed from V and 4 bases from J, the gap between germline ends came to 13 bases. Per the germline V gene, CDR1 is LNHDA and CDR2 is SQIVND (reference sequence). Findings and limits, study-wide: Spike was spanned by vaccine-associated CD4 TCRs, with dominance at 160-218 and 743-854.

The V gene is TRBV19, the J gene TRBJ1-1, with D possibly matching TRBD1 (5 bases). This specimen consisted of peripheral blood, obtained on day 0 of AZD1222 vaccination. This receptor was taken from an adult in good health. In DNA form, the CDR3 reads TGTGCCAGTAGTACCCAGGGTCGAGGCACTGAAGCTTTCTTT. This translates into CASSTQGRGTEAFF.